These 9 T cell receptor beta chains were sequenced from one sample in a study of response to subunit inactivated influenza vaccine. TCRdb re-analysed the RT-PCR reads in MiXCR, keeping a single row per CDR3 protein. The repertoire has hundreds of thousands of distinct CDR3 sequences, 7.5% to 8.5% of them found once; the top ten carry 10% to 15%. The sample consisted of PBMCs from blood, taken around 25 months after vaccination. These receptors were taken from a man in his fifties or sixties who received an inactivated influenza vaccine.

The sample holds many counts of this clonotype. CDR3 region: CASSRALDRAYEQYF. The CDR3 DNA reads TGCGCCAGCAGCCGAGCTCTGGACAGGGCCTACGAGCAGTACTTC. The rearrangement joins TRBV4-3 to TRBJ2-7; 8 bases map to TRBD1. CDR1 is LGHNA, CDR2 YSLEER, per germline. This CDR3 has 15 amino acids. V shed 4 bases, J shed 2 bases, and the junction held 7 bases outside the gene matches.

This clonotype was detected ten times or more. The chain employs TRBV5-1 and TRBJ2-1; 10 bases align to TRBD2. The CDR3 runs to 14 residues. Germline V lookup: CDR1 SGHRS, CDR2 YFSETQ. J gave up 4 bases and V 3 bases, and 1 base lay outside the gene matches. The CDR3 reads CASSSGLAYNEQFF. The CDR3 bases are TGCGCCAGCAGCTCGGGACTAGCGTACAATGAGCAGTTCTTC.

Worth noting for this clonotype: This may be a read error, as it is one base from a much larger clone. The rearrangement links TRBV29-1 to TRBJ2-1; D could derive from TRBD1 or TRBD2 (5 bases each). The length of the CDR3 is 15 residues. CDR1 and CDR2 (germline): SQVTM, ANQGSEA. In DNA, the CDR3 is TGCAGCGTTGAAGGGGACGGGGATTCCTACAATGCGCAGTTCTTC. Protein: CSVEGDGDSYNAQFF.

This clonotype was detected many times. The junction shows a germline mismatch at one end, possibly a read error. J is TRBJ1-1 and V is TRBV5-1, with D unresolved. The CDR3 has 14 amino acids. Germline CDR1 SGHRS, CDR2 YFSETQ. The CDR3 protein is CASSLGQINTEAFF. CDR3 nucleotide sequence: TGTGCCAGCAGCTTAGGGCAGATTAACACTGAAGCTTTCTTT.

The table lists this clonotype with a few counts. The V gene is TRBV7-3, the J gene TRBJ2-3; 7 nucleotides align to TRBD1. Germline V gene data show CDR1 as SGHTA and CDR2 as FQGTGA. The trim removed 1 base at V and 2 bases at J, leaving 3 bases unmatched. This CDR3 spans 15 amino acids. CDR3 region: CASSLRDSPTDTQYF. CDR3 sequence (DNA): TGTGCCAGCAGCTTAAGGGACAGCCCCACAGATACGCAGTATTTT.

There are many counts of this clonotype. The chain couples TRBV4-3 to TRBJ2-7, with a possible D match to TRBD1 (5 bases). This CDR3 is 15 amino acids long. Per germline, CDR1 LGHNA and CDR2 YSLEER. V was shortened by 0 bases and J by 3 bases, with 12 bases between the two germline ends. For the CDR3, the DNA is TGCGCCAGCAGCCAAGATTATGACAGCCACTACGAGCAGTACTTC. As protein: CASSQDYDSHYEQYF.

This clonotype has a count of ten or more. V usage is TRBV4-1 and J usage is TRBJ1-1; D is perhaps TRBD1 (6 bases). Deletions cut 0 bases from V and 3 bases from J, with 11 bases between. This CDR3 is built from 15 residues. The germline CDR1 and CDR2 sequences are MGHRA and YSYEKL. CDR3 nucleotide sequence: TGCGCCAGCAGCCAAGATTGGAGGGGGGACACTGAAGCTTTCTTT. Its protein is CASSQDWRGDTEAFF.

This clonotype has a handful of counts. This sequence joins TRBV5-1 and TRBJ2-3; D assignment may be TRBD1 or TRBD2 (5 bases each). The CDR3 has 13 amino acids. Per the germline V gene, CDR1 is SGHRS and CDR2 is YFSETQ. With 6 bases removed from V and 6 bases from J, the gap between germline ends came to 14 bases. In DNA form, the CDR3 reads TGCGCCAGCATGAGGGACGCGGCCGATACGCAGTATTTT. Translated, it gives CASMRDAADTQYF.

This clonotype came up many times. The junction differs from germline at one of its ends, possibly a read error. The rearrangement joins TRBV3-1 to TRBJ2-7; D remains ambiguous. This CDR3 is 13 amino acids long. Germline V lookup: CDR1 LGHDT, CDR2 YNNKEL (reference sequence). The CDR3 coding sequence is TGTGCCAGCAGCGAAGACAACCTCTACGAGCAGTACTTC. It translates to CASSEDNLYEQYF.